A selection of T cell receptor beta chains follows, all from one sample in a study of cytomegalovirus exposure and HLA in healthy donors. This table comes from immunoSEQ multiplex PCR, and its TCRdb copy is limited to in-frame clones, with some not included. There are about 130,000 clones in the sample; 8.5% to 10% occur only once, and 4.5% to 5.5% lies in the top ten. The sequencing input was PBMCs. The receptors originated from a man aged 40-49 years in good health and CMV-seronegative. The CDR3 runs from the conserved cysteine through the conserved F or W.

>TRBV7-6|TRBJ2-7
CASSPWGEAEQYF
>TRBV19|TRBJ1-1
CASSTRTGVDAFF
>TRBV5-6|TRBJ1-2
CASSLSAARGYTF
>TRBV5-1|TRBJ2-7
CASSSAVGQGRVEQYF
>TRBV5-8|TRBJ2-6
CASSAEPGLPEMSNVLTF
>TRBV5-6|TRBJ1-6
CASSPPTGGSNSPLHF
>TRBV5-5|TRBJ2-7
CASSFPGQGLYLSSYEQYF
>TRBV13|TRBJ2-3
CASSLGRRASGRTDTQYF
>TRBV18|TRBJ2-2
CASSTKDRGSTGELFF
>TRBV7-8|TRBJ2-7
CASSYSTSGSYEQYF
>TRBV6-6|TRBJ1-5
CASRLLANQPQHF
>TRBV7-2|TRBJ2-3
CASSLVSGTITDTQYF
>TRBV5-5|TRBJ2-7
CASSIFLGTVRGEQYF
>TRBV10-2|TRBJ2-3
CASSESVGGAGTDTQYF
>TRBV6-1|TRBJ1-5
CASSELREDQPQHF
>TRBV2|TRBJ2-2
CASSVQGVGELFF
>TRBV7-8|TRBJ2-1
CASSLLADNEQFF
>TRBV14|TRBJ2-7
CASSSRLVPYEQYF
>TRBV19|TRBJ2-1
CASAKASGGYNEQFF
>TRBV7-9|TRBJ2-5
CASSLRLDQETQYF
>TRBV6-6|TRBJ2-3
CASGGAFDADTQYF
>TRBV19|TRBJ2-7
CASSIKGTPNYEQYF
>TRBV2|TRBJ1-3
CASSRSGSGNTIYF
>TRBV6-4|TRBJ2-1
CASSEGSGVYNEQFF
>TRBV15|TRBJ1-1
CATSRARDRTEAFF
>TRBV4-1|TRBJ1-1
CASSQVEMTGMNTEAFF
>TRBV30|TRBJ2-7
CAWSVRGGYEQYF
>TRBV10-3|TRBJ2-6
CASTGLGANVLTF
>TRBV5-1|TRBJ1-6
CASSPETGQGYSPLHF
>TRBV11-2|TRBJ2-5
CASSSSGLAGKTQYF
>TRBV5-6|TRBJ2-7
CASSLWQGEGEQYF
>TRBV14|TRBJ2-2
CASSQRGWGSNTGELFF
>TRBV7-3|TRBJ1-3
CASSETGSGNTIYF
>TRBV6-1|TRBJ2-7
CASSEVWAGSYEQYF
>TRBV7-6|TRBJ1-4
CASSLATRGPGEKLFF
>TRBV10-3|TRBJ1-1
CAISGVDRGTEAFF
>TRBV5-1|TRBJ2-7
CASSLGHSPFSYEQYF
>TRBV4-1|TRBJ1-2
CASSQRGSEGYTF
>TRBV6-6|TRBJ1-4
CASSIDRGQGREKLFF
>TRBV6-1|TRBJ2-7
CASSETRQAQQYF
>TRBV4-2|TRBJ2-3
CASSQEGTSGGPPDTQYF
>TRBV7-9|TRBJ2-3
CASSPGTGADTQYF
>TRBV7-9|TRBJ2-7
CASSAPSIHEQYF